Shown below are 22 T cell receptor beta chains from a single sample sequenced in a study of beta chain features in type 1 diabetes. What was sequenced were expressed TCRB transcripts, since all of the isolated RNA had been reverse transcribed. Some clones are missing from TCRdb's copy, which holds only in-frame ones; the method was immunoSEQ multiplex PCR. The sample consists of a few hundred thousand clones, roughly 9.6% of them appearing once. Sequenced: naive CD4+ T cells from blood. These receptors were taken from a woman between 18 and 29 years old in good health.

This clone was seen more than once but under ten times. The chain joins TRBV30 to TRBJ1-1; 9 nucleotides align to TRBD1. CDR1 and CDR2 (germline): GTSNPN, SVGIG (reference sequence). The J segment lost 4 bases and the V segment lost 2 bases, leaving 8 bases of the junction unmatched. The CDR3 covers 15 residues. The CDR3 sequence: CAWSLGTGPGTEAFF. The DNA of the CDR3 is TGTGCCTGGAGTTTAGGGACAGGGCCGGGCACTGAAGCTTTCTTT. Variable domain in full (rest from reference TRBV30 and TRBJ1-1): SQTIHQWPATLVQPVGSPLSLECTVEGTSNPNLYWYRQAAGRGLQLLFYSVGIGQISSEVPQNLSASRPQDRQFILSSKKLLLSDSGFYLCAWSLGTGPGTEAFFGQGTRLTVV.

This clone appeared a few times. The chain has TRBV2 and TRBJ2-7, with D hard to call. Germline lookup yields CDR1 SNHLY and CDR2 FYNNEI. This CDR3 has 14 amino acids. V was cut by 2 bases and J by 0 bases, with 8 bases left in between. The CDR3 protein is CASSEWSGSYEQYF. CDR3 in DNA: TGTGCCAGCAGTGAATGGTCAGGCTCCTACGAGCAGTACTTC.

V and J are TRBV5-5 and TRBJ2-3; 7 bases are shared with TRBD2. V dropped 0 bases and J dropped 7; count of bases not matched to a gene: 8. The germline V gene encodes CDR1 SGHKS and CDR2 YYEKEE (reference sequence). The CDR3 runs 15 residues. CDR3 in DNA: TGTGCCAGCAGCTTGGTTATGGCTAGCGGAAATACGCAGTATTTT. Translation: CASSLVMASGNTQYF.

The J gene is TRBJ2-3, the V gene TRBV5-8; D perhaps matches TRBD2 (6 bases). Trimming removed 2 bases at V and 0 bases at J, with 10 bases between. Per germline, CDR1 SGHTS and CDR2 YDEGEE. The length of the CDR3 is 15 residues. The CDR3 spells CASSFSGVSTDTQYF. CDR3 coding DNA: TGTGCCAGCAGCTTTAGCGGAGTTAGCACAGATACGCAGTATTTT. Combining the CDR3 with reference TRBV5-8 and TRBJ2-3 gives the whole variable domain EAGVTQSPTHLIKTRGQQATLRCSPISGHTSVYWYQQALGLGLQFLLWYDEGEERNRGNFPPRFSGRQFPNYSSELNVNALELEDSALYLCASSFSGVSTDTQYFGPGTRLTVL.

In its sample, this clone was seen a few times. The chain employs TRBV6-1 and TRBJ1-5; D ambiguous. Between the trimmed V and J ends, which lost 2 bases and 5 bases, there was a span of 16 bases. The germline gives CDR1 MNHNS, CDR2 SASEGT. There are 16 residues in the CDR3. CDR3 DNA sequence: TGTGCCAGCAGTGAAATGCCTGGGCAGGTTGATCAGCCCCAGCATTTT. Encoded protein: CASSEMPGQVDQPQHF.

The rearrangement uses TRBV28 and TRBJ2-5, with D perhaps TRBD1 (6 bases). Trimming pared 3 bases from V and 0 bases from J, leaving 14 bases between. The CDR3 totals 16 residues. Per the germline V gene, CDR1 is MDHEN and CDR2 is SYDVKM. The CDR3 DNA follows: TGTGCCAGCAGTTTTGTCAGGGGCCCTAACCAAGAGACCCAGTACTTC. This codes for CASSFVRGPNQETQYF.

This clone has a count of ten or more. The chain carries TRBV29-1 and TRBJ1-5; possible D gene TRBD1, 5 bases. Deletions cut 4 bases from V and 3 bases from J, with 7 bases between. Looked up from germline, CDR1 is SQVTM and CDR2 is ANQGSEA. The CDR3 runs 12 residues. CDR3 DNA sequence: TGCAGCGTTGGACAGAACAATCAGCCCCAGCATTTT. Residues: CSVGQNNQPQHF.

The chain uses TRBV2 and TRBJ1-5; TRBD1 agrees at 7 bases. Germline V lookup: CDR1 SNHLY, CDR2 FYNNEI. This CDR3 spans 15 amino acids. Trimming removed 10 bases from V and 0 bases from J; junction bases left unmatched: 9. The CDR3 spells CATRPNRGSNQPQHF. DNA for the CDR3: TGTGCCACCCGACCGAACAGGGGTAGCAATCAGCCCCAGCATTTT.

This clone was recorded a few times. The chain couples TRBV4-1 to TRBJ2-5, with 7 bases lining up with TRBD2. The CDR3 contains 16 residues. V lost 6 bases, J lost 2 bases, and 12 bases stayed unmatched. Per germline, CDR1 MGHRA and CDR2 YSYEKL. The CDR3 is CASRNRLAGQQETQYF. The CDR3 DNA reads as TGCGCCAGCAGGAACCGCTTAGCGGGTCAACAAGAGACCCAGTACTTC.

V and J are TRBV2 and TRBJ2-7, with TRBD1 matching over 8 bases. This CDR3 has 13 residues. From germline, CDR1 is SNHLY and CDR2 FYNNEI. V lost 5 bases, J lost 7 bases, and 7 bases stayed unmatched. The chain's CDR3 is CASSQDRGGEQYF. The CDR3 DNA is TGTGCCAGCAGTCAAGACAGGGGAGGAGAGCAGTACTTC. Full variable domain (missing parts from reference TRBV2 and TRBJ2-7): EPEVTQTPSHQVTQMGQEVILRCVPISNHLYFYWYRQILGQKVEFLVSFYNNEISEKSEIFDDQFSVERPDGSNFTLKIRSTKLEDSAMYFCASSQDRGGEQYFGPGTRLTVT.

V gene TRBV27 combines with J gene TRBJ2-2; no reliable D call. Germline assignment: CDR1 MNHEY and CDR2 SMNVEV (reference sequence). There are 12 residues in the CDR3. The ends were cut back, 5 bases at V and 1 base at J, with 2 bases in the middle. DNA for the CDR3: TGTGCCAGCAGTCTGAACACCGGGGAGCTGTTTTTT. It codes for CASSLNTGELFF.

Details on this clone: The same CDR3 arises from other DNA sequences in this sample as well. The chain combines TRBV4-1 with TRBJ2-7; 13 bases map to TRBD2. The V gene's germline CDR1 is MGHRA and CDR2 YSYEKL. V dropped 6 bases and J dropped 3; count of bases not matched to a gene: 2. The CDR3 sequence is 14 residues long. The CDR3 here is CASSRTSGSYEQYF. CDR3 DNA: TGCGCCAGCAGTCGGACTAGCGGGAGCTACGAGCAGTACTTC.

This clone has only a few counts. The rearrangement joins TRBV5-1 to TRBJ1-4; D may be TRBD1 (5 bases). The CDR3 is 13 amino acids. Germline CDR1 and CDR2: SGHRS and YFSETQ. Trimming stripped 0 bases from V and 15 bases from J, with 15 bases between. The CDR3 sequence is CASSLDRSAGLFF. CDR3 nucleotide sequence: TGCGCCAGCAGCTTGGATCGCTCGGCAGGGTTGTTTTTT. Full variable domain (missing parts from reference TRBV5-1 and TRBJ1-4): KAGVTQTPRYLIKTRGQQVTLSCSPISGHRSVSWYQQTPGQGLQFLFEYFSETQRNKGNFPGRFSGRQFSNSRSEMNVSTLELGDSALYLCASSLDRSAGLFFGSGTQLSVL.

This clone has a count of ten or more. This chain joins TRBV7-2 and TRBJ2-1; D gene ambiguous. The CDR3 runs to 15 residues. From germline, CDR1 is SGHTA and CDR2 FQGNSA. The germline V and J ends were trimmed by 4 bases and 0 bases, with 10 bases remaining between them. CDR3 DNA: TGTGCCAGCAGCTCCAGACATGGCTCCTACAATGAGCAGTTCTTC. This encodes CASSSRHGSYNEQFF.

J is TRBJ2-5 and V is TRBV9; 9 bases line up with TRBD2. The CDR3 runs 16 residues. Germline V gene data show CDR1 as SGDLS and CDR2 as YYNGEE. With V trimmed by 0 bases and J by 2 bases, 5 bases remained unmatched. The CDR3 spells CASSVGNSGGQETQYF. The CDR3 DNA reads as TGTGCCAGCAGCGTAGGAAATAGCGGGGGACAAGAGACCCAGTACTTC. The full variable domain, with the rest looked up from reference TRBV9 and TRBJ2-5, is DSGVTQTPKHLITATGQRVTLRCSPRSGDLSVYWYQQSLDQGLQFLIQYYNGEERAKGNILERFSAQQFPDLHSELNLSSLELGDSALYFCASSVGNSGGQETQYFGPGTRLLVL.

The chain joins TRBV10-3 to TRBJ2-5; 8 nucleotides match TRBD2. This CDR3 region has 14 residues. CDR1 and CDR2 (germline): ENHRY, SYGVKD. Unmatched junction bases numbered 11, after V lost 9 bases and J lost 5 bases. CDR3 in DNA: TGTGCCATTGGGTTTAGCGGGACCGGTGAGACCCAGTACTTC. It encodes CAIGFSGTGETQYF.

This clone showed up just a few times. V and J are TRBV5-1 and TRBJ2-1; possibly TRBD1 for D (6 bases). Germline CDR1 and CDR2: SGHRS and YFSETQ. V gave up 4 bases and J gave up 15 bases, with 17 bases separating them. The CDR3 totals 12 residues. The CDR3: CASSIEDRHPFF. CDR3 bases: TGCGCCAGCAGCATAGAAGACAGGCACCCGTTCTTC.

This clone was recorded a few times. V usage is TRBV23-1 and J usage is TRBJ1-1; a possible D gene is TRBD1 (6 bases). TRBV23-1 is filed as an ORF, its function uncertain. V was clipped by 4 bases and J by 8 bases, with 11 bases between them. CDR3 length equals 12 residues. The CDR3 DNA sequence: TGCGCCAGCAGTCCCGGGCAGGGGGAAGCTTTCTTT. Protein sequence: CASSPGQGEAFF.

This clone was detected only a few times. V and J are TRBV13 and TRBJ1-5, with TRBD1 identical over 7 bases. The CDR3 covers 14 residues. Unmatched junction bases numbered 4, after V lost 2 bases and J lost 6 bases. CDR1 is PRHDT, CDR2 FYEKMQ, per germline (reference sequence). This CDR3 reads CASSLRQGGQPQHF. CDR3 sequence (DNA): TGTGCCAGCAGCTTACGACAGGGCGGTCAGCCCCAGCATTTT.

The rearrangement links TRBV30 to TRBJ2-7; no firm D call. The CDR3 spans 11 residues. The germline V gene has CDR1 GTSNPN and CDR2 SVGIG (reference sequence). Trimming took off 1 base at V and 4 bases at J, with 5 bases between the two ends. This chain's CDR3 is CAWSDPYEQYF. The DNA for the CDR3 is TGTGCCTGGAGTGATCCGTACGAGCAGTACTTC.

This sequence joins TRBV5-1 and TRBJ2-3; 8 bases are a match to TRBD2. Germline assignment: CDR1 SGHRS and CDR2 YFSETQ. Trimming at V came to 4 bases and at J to 1 base, leaving 8 bases not matched to a gene. This CDR3 region has 16 residues. The CDR3 DNA reads TGCGCCAGCAGCGTGGCCCGGACTAGCCGCACAGATACGCAGTATTTT. Translating it yields CASSVARTSRTDTQYF.

This clone was detected only a few times. This chain uses TRBV18 with TRBJ1-1; 9 bases align to TRBD1. CDR3 length: 15 residues. The ends lost 3 bases at V and 4 bases at J; junction bases unmatched: 6. Germline CDR1 reads KGHSH; CDR2 reads LQKENI. CDR3 loop: CASSPRTGDFTEAFF. The CDR3 nucleotides read TGTGCCAGCTCACCCAGGACAGGGGACTTCACTGAAGCTTTCTTT.